This T cell receptor beta chain emerged from a study of T cell changes during pregnancy in multiple sclerosis. Using immunoSEQ multiplex PCR, the repertoire was profiled, and TCRdb retains in-frame clones only, with some absent. In the table there are about 40,000 clones, roughly 88% of which are singletons. CDR3 length: 15 residues. The germline V and J ends were trimmed by 5 bases and 4 bases, with 15 bases remaining between them. The germline CDR1 and CDR2 sequences are SGHTA and FQGNSA. The sequence was collected from a female donor in good health, enrolled as a control in a pregnancy study. Sequences were derived from peripheral blood, sampled in the first trimester of pregnancy. The rearrangement links TRBV7-2 to TRBJ2-1, with D possibly matching TRBD2 (6 bases). The CDR3 DNA sequence: TGTGCCAGCAGCACACGCCGGGACTCGTACAATGAGCAGTTCTTC. Protein sequence: CASSTRRDSYNEQFF.